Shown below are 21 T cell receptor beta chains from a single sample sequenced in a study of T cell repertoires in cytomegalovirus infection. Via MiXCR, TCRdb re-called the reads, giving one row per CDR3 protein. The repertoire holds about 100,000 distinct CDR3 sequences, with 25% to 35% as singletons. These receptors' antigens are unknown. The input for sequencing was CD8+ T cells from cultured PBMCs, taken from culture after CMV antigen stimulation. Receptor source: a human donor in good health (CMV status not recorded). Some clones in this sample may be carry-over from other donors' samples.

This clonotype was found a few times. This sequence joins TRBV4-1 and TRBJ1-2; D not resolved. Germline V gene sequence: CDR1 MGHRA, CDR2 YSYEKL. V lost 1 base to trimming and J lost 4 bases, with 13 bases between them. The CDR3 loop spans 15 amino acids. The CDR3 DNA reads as TGCGCCAGCAGCCAAGGAGGGCGCCTCAGCTATGGCTACACCTTC. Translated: CASSQGGRLSYGYTF.

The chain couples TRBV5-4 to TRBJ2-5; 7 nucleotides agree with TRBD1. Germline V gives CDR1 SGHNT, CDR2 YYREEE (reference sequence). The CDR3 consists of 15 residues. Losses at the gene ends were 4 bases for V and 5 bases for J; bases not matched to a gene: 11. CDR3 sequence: CASSPPTGSMETQYF. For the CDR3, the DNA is TGTGCCAGCAGCCCGCCGACAGGGTCGATGGAGACCCAGTACTTC.

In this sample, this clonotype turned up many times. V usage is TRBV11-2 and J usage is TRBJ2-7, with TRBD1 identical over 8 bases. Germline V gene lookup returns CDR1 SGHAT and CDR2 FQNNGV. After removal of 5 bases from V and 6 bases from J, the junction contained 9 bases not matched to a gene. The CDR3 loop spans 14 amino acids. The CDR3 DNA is TGTGCCAGCAGCCTAGGACAGGGTCCAGGCGAGCAGTACTTC. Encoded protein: CASSLGQGPGEQYF.

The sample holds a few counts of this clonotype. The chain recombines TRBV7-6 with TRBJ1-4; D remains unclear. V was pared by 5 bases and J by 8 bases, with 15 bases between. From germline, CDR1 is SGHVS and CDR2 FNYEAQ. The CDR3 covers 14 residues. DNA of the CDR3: TGTGCCAGCAGCGCCCTCCGGGAGAGGGAAAAACTGTTTTTT. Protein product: CASSALREREKLFF.

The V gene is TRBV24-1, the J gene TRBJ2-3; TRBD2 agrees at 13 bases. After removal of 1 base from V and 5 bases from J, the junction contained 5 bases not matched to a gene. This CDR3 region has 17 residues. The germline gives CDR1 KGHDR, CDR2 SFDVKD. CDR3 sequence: CATSDLPGLAGIDTQYF. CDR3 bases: TGTGCCACCAGTGATTTACCGGGACTAGCGGGGATAGATACGCAGTATTTT.

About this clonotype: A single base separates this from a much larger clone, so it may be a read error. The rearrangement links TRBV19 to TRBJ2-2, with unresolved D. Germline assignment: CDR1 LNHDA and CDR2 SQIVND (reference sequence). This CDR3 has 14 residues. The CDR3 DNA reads TGTGCCGGTAGTGGACCGAAAAACACCGGGGAGCTGTTTTTT. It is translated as CAGSGPKNTGELFF.

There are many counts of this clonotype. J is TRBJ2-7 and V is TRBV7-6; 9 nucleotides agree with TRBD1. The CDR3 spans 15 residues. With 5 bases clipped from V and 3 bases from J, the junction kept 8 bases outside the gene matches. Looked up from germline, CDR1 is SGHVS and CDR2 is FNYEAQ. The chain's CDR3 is CASSLGQGEVYEQYF. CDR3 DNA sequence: TGTGCCAGCAGCCTGGGACAGGGTGAGGTCTACGAGCAGTACTTC.

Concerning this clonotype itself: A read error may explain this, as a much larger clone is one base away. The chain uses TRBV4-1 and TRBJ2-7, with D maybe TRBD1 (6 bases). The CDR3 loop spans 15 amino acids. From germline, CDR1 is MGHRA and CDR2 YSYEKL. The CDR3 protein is CARSYSGAGSYEQYF. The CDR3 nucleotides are TGCGCCCGCAGCTACTCAGGGGCCGGCTCCTACGAGCAGTACTTC.

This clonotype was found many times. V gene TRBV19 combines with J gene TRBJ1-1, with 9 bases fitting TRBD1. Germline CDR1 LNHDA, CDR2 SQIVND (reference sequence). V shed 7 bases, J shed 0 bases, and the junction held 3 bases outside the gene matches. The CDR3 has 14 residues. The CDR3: CASTGTGLNTEAFF. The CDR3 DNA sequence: TGTGCCAGTACTGGGACAGGGCTGAACACTGAAGCTTTCTTT.

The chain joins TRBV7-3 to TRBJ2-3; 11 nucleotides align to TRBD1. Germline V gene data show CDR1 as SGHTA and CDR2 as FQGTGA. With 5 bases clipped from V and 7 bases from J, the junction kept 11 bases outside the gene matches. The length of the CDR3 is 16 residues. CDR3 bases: TGTGCCAGCAGCCAAGTATCGGGACAGGGGGGGTATACGCAGTATTTT. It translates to CASSQVSGQGGYTQYF.

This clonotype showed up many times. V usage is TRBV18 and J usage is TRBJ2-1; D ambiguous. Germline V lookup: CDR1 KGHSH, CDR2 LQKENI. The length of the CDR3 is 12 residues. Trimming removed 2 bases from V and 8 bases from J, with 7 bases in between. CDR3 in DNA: TGTGCCAGCTCACCAGCCTGGGATGAGCAGTTCTTC. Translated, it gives CASSPAWDEQFF. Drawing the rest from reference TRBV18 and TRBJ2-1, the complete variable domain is NAGVMQNPRHLVRRRGQEARLRCSPMKGHSHVYWYRQLPEEGLKFMVYLQKENIIDESGMPKERFSAEFPKEGPSILRIQQVVRGDSAAYFCASSPAWDEQFFGPGTRLTVL.

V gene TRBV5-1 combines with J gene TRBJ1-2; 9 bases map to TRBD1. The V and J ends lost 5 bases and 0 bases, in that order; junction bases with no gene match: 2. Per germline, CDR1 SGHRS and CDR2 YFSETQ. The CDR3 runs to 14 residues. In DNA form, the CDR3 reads TGCGCCAGCAGTCGGACAGGGGCTAACTATGGCTACACCTTC. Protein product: CASSRTGANYGYTF.

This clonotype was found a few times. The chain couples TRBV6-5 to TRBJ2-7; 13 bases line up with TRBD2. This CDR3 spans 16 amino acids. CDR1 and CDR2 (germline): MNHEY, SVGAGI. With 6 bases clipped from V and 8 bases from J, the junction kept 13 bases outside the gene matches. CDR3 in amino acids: CASSSLAGGNLRQQYF. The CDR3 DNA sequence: TGTGCCAGCAGCTCACTAGCGGGGGGGAATCTACGACAGCAGTACTTC.

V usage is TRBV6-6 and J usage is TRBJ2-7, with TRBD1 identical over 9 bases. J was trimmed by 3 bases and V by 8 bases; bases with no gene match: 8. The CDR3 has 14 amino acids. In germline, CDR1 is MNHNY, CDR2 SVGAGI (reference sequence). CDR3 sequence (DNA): TGTGCCAGCTCTGAGAGGACAGGGGTCTACGAGCAGTACTTC. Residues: CASSERTGVYEQYF.

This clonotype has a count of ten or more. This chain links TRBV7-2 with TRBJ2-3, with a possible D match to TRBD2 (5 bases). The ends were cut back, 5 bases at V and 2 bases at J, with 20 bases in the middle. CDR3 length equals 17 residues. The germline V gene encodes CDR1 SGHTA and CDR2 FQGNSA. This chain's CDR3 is CASSHNGNQRITDTQYF. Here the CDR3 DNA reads TGTGCCAGCAGCCACAACGGAAACCAGCGGATCACAGATACGCAGTATTTT.

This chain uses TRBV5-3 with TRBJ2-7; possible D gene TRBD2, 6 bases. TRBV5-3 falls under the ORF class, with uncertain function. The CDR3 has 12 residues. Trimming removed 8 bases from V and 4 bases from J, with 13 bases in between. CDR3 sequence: CASSMGLYEQYF. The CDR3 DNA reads TGTGCCAGCAGCATGGGACTTTACGAGCAGTACTTC.

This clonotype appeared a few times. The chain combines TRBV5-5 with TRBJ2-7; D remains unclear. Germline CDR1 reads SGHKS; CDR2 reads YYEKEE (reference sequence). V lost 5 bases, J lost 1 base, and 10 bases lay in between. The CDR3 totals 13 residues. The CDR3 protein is CASRWVGSYEQYF. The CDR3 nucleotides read TGTGCCAGCAGGTGGGTGGGGTCCTACGAGCAGTACTTC.

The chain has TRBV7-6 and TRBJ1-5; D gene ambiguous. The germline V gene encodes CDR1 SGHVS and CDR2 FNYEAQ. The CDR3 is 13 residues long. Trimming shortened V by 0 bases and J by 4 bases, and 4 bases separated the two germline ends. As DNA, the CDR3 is TGTGCCAGCAGCTTAGCCCTAAATCAGCCCCAGCATTTT. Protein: CASSLALNQPQHF.

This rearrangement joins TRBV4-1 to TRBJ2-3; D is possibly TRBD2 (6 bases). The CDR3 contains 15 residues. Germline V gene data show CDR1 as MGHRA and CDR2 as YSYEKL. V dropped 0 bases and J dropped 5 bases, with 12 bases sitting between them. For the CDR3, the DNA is TGCGCCAGCAGCCAAGATCATGGGGGAGGAGATACGCAGTATTTT. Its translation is CASSQDHGGGDTQYF.

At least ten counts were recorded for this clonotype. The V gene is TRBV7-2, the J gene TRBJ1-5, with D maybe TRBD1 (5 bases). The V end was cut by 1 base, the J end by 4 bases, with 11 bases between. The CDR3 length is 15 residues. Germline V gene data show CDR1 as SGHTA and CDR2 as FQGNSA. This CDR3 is CASSLGGRLNQPQHF. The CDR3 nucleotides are TGTGCCAGCAGCTTAGGGGGCAGGTTAAATCAGCCCCAGCATTTT. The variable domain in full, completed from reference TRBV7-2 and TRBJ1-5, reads GAGVSQSPSNKVTEKGKDVELRCDPISGHTALYWYRQSLGQGLEFLIYFQGNSAPDKSGLPSDRFSAERTGGSVSTLTIQRTQQEDSAVYLCASSLGGRLNQPQHFGDGTRLSIL.

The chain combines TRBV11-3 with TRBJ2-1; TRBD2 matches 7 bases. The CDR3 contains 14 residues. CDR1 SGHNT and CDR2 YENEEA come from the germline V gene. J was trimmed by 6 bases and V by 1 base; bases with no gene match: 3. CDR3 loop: CASSLGPGGNEQFF. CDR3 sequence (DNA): TGTGCCAGCAGCTTAGGACCGGGAGGCAATGAGCAGTTCTTC. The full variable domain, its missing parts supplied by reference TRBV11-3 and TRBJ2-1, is EAGVVQSPRYKIIEKKQPVAFWCNPISGHNTLYWYLQNLGQGPELLIRYENEEAVDDSQLPKDRFSAERLKGVDSTLKIQPAELGDSAVYLCASSLGPGGNEQFFGPGTRLTVL.